Below, one TCR beta chain is given with its context. The antigen is unknown. Sequencing used immunoSEQ multiplex PCR; TCRdb keeps in-frame clones, though not all of them. Seen here are approximately 210,000 clones, around 88% observed once, and the top ten hold 2.9%. The sample belongs to a study of cytomegalovirus exposure and HLA in healthy donors. About the research overall: The same platform was used for the 110 or so validation repertoires and the roughly 600 first-cohort repertoires, a later analysis reported. Study observations and caveats: Associated with cytomegalovirus, according to the listing, were around 160 TCR beta chains.

The sequence was obtained from a woman between 18 and 29 years old in good health and CMV-seronegative. What was sequenced was PBMCs.

The CDR3 DNA sequence: TGTGCCAGCAGCCCGCGGGAGACCAGCTCCTACGAGCAGTACTTC. This gives the protein CASSPRETSSYEQYF. The gene calls are TRBV2 and TRBJ2-7, with TRBD2 identical over 7 bases. The CDR3 is made up of 15 amino acids. Per germline, CDR1 SNHLY and CDR2 FYNNEI. V lost 6 bases to trimming and J lost 0 bases; unmatched junction nucleotides: 8.